Listed here are 22 T cell receptor beta chains from one sample, sequenced in a study of shared clonotypes between healthy human individuals. TCRdb's copy holds only in-frame clones and misses some; the assay was immunoSEQ multiplex PCR. Of 450,000 to 500,000 clones in the sample, roughly 80% were seen once. Sequencing was carried out using PBMCs. The receptors shown here come from a woman aged 40 to 50 in good health. Some clones in this sample may be carry-over from other donors' samples.

V and J are TRBV7-3 and TRBJ2-1, with 10 bases matching TRBD2. The germline CDR1 and CDR2 sequences are SGHTA and FQGTGA. CDR3 length: 14 residues. V was pared by 0 bases and J by 9 bases, with 2 bases of the junction left unmatched. CDR3 amino acids: CASSLTLAGAEQFF. The CDR3 DNA follows: TGTGCCAGCAGCTTAACCCTAGCGGGAGCTGAGCAGTTCTTC. Using reference TRBV7-3 and TRBJ2-1 for the parts outside the CDR3, the full variable domain is GAGVSQTPSNKVTEKGKYVELRCDPISGHTALYWYRQSLGQGPEFLIYFQGTGAADDSGLPNDRFFAVRPEGSVSTLKIQRTERGDSAVYLCASSLTLAGAEQFFGPGTRLTVL.

A single count supports this clone. One base separates it from a far larger clone, so it is likely a read error. Additional DNA sequences in this sample encode the identical CDR3. The chain carries TRBV28 and TRBJ1-4; D might be TRBD1 (6 bases). Germline lookup yields CDR1 MDHEN and CDR2 SYDVKM. Trimming removed 5 bases from V and 7 bases from J, with 14 bases in between. The CDR3 loop spans 14 amino acids. DNA of the CDR3: TGTGCCAGCAGTGGAGGGGGGTTGGGTGAAAAACTGTTTTTT. Translation: CASSGGGLGEKLFF.

About this clone itself: A far larger clone is off by one base, so a read error is likely. This chain connects TRBV5-1 to TRBJ2-5; perhaps TRBD2 as D (5 bases). This CDR3 has 14 residues. With 5 bases removed from V and 1 base from J, the gap between germline ends came to 12 bases. Germline CDR1 SGHRS, CDR2 YFSETQ. This CDR3 reads CASRLRGAQETQYF. CDR3 DNA sequence: TGCGCCAGCAGGTTACGGGGTGCCCAAGAGACCCAGTACTTC.

This clone has just a few counts. The chain couples TRBV21-1 to TRBJ1-2; no check of the table's D call, TRBD1, against the DNA was made. TRBV21-1 is a listed pseudogene. The CDR3 spans 15 residues. The CDR3 region has the DNA TGTGCCAGCAGCAAATGGGACAGGGCAGGGTATGGCTACACCTTC. This codes for CASSKWDRAGYGYTF.

This rearrangement joins TRBV7-8 to TRBJ1-2; 9 bases match TRBD1. Germline lookup yields CDR1 SGHVS and CDR2 FQNEAQ. This CDR3 spans 14 amino acids. The V and J ends lost 5 bases and 5 bases, in that order; junction bases with no gene match: 6. CDR3 residues: CASSTQGASYGYTF. Written as DNA, the CDR3 is TGTGCCAGCAGCACACAGGGGGCGTCTTATGGCTACACCTTC.

This clone was picked up a small number of times. The genes are TRBV7-9 and TRBJ2-7, with 8 bases fitting TRBD2. This CDR3 has 16 amino acids. Trimming cost V 5 bases and J 0 bases; bases outside gene matches: 9. Looked up from germline, CDR1 is SEHNR and CDR2 is FQNEAQ (reference sequence). The CDR3 DNA reads as TGTGCCAGCAGCCTGGGACTAGGTTCCTACTCCTACGAGCAGTACTTC. As protein: CASSLGLGSYSYEQYF.

This clone came up many times. Within the sample, other DNA sequences also encode this same CDR3. J is TRBJ2-7 and V is TRBV7-9; tentative D call: TRBD2 (5 bases). V lost 6 bases to trimming and J lost 0 bases, with 9 bases between them. The V gene's germline CDR1 is SEHNR and CDR2 FQNEAQ (reference sequence). CDR3 size: 13 residues. CDR3 residues: CASRPGTSYEQYF. The CDR3 nucleotides are TGTGCCAGCAGGCCGGGAACCTCCTACGAGCAGTACTTC.

This clone was observed a single time. The chain recombines TRBV7-9 with TRBJ2-7; either TRBD1 or TRBD2 may fit D (5 bases each). V lost 4 bases, J lost 3 bases, and 16 bases lay in between. The CDR3 is 15 residues long. Germline CDR1 reads SEHNR; CDR2 reads FQNEAQ (reference sequence). Here the CDR3 reads CASSYLTAVDYEQYF. The CDR3, as DNA: TGTGCCAGCAGCTACCTGACAGCGGTAGACTACGAGCAGTACTTC. The variable domain in full, with the rest retrieved from reference TRBV7-9 and TRBJ2-7, is DTGVSQNPRHKITKRGQNVTFRCDPISEHNRLYWYRQTLGQGPEFLTYFQNEAQLEKSRLLSDRFSAERPKGSFSTLEIQRTEQGDSAMYLCASSYLTAVDYEQYFGPGTRLTVT.

The V gene is TRBV5-1, the J gene TRBJ1-1; TRBD1 is a possible D gene (6 bases). The V gene lost 4 bases and the J gene lost 3 bases, with 13 bases spanning the gap. CDR3 length equals 14 residues. CDR1 is SGHRS and CDR2 is YFSETQ in the germline V gene. CDR3 coding DNA: TGCGCCAGCAGCACAGGGATACCGGACACTGAAGCTTTCTTT. Encoded protein: CASSTGIPDTEAFF.

The CDR3 DNA is TGTGCCAGCAGCTTGGAGCGGGGGACCGGGGAGCTGTTTTTT. Protein: CASSLERGTGELFF. The chain has TRBV11-2 and TRBJ2-2; 8 bases align to TRBD2. CDR3 length: 14 residues. The trim removed 3 bases at V and 5 bases at J, leaving 2 bases unmatched. The germline V gene encodes CDR1 SGHAT and CDR2 FQNNGV.

The CDR3 sequence: CASTDSGANVLTF. CDR3 sequence (DNA): TGTGCCAGCACGGACTCTGGGGCCAACGTCCTGACTTTC. The gene calls are TRBV6-1 and TRBJ2-6; D ambiguous. The CDR3 contains 13 residues. Trimming took 7 bases from V and 0 from J, leaving 4 bases between them. Germline V gene sequence: CDR1 MNHNS, CDR2 SASEGT.

The chain has TRBV18 and TRBJ2-1; D unclear. Per the germline V gene, CDR1 is KGHSH and CDR2 is LQKENI. CDR3 length: 13 amino acids. Trimming removed 2 bases from V and 4 bases from J, with 6 bases in between. The CDR3 sequence: CASSPGLYNEQFF. CDR3 nucleotide sequence: TGTGCCAGCTCACCAGGTCTGTACAATGAGCAGTTCTTC.

The chain carries TRBV6-6 and TRBJ1-5, with 8 bases matching TRBD1. The CDR3 runs 15 residues. Trimming took 6 bases from V and 2 from J; bases not matched to a gene: 6. The germline V gene has CDR1 MNHNY and CDR2 SVGAGI (reference sequence). CDR3 sequence reads: CASSKQGAGNQPQHF. CDR3 sequence (DNA): TGTGCCAGCAGCAAGCAGGGGGCGGGCAATCAGCCCCAGCATTTT.

This chain links TRBV5-1 with TRBJ2-5; 7 bases map to TRBD1. CDR1 is SGHRS and CDR2 is YFSETQ in the germline V gene. The CDR3 extends over 15 amino acids. V trimming: 0 bases; J trimming: 5 bases; junction bases outside the gene matches: 7. The CDR3 reads CASSLGDSSEETQYF. The CDR3 DNA sequence: TGCGCCAGCAGCTTGGGGGACAGCTCCGAGGAGACCCAGTACTTC.

This clone was recorded at least ten times. Different DNA sequences within this sample yield the same CDR3. This chain links TRBV5-1 with TRBJ2-2; 7 bases are a match to TRBD1. The CDR3 spans 16 residues. The V segment lost 1 base and the J segment 0 bases; nucleotides outside the gene matches: 3. The germline gives CDR1 SGHRS, CDR2 YFSETQ. The CDR3 loop reads CASSLLGTANTGELFF. CDR3 DNA: TGCGCCAGCAGCTTGCTCGGGACAGCGAACACCGGGGAGCTGTTTTTT.

The chain combines TRBV7-9 with TRBJ2-1, with D perhaps TRBD2 (6 bases). This CDR3 spans 12 amino acids. The V gene lost 5 bases and the J gene lost 15 bases, with 17 bases spanning the gap. Germline values: CDR1 SEHNR, CDR2 FQNEAQ (reference sequence). The CDR3 DNA reads as TGTGCCAGCAGCCAAGTCGGGAGTCGCGCGTTCTTC. Protein product: CASSQVGSRAFF.

This clone was detected only a few times. A read error is the likely source, as a far larger clone sits one nucleotide away. This CDR3 is also generated by other DNA sequences in the sample. V usage is TRBV29-1 and J usage is TRBJ2-5; D remains unclear. The CDR3 runs to 11 residues. V was pared by 4 bases and J by 5 bases, with 8 bases between. The germline V gene has CDR1 SQVTM and CDR2 ANQGSEA. The CDR3 DNA follows: TGCAGCGTTGTTGAGCAGGAGACCCAGTACTTC. Translating it yields CSVVEQETQYF.

The chain couples TRBV5-1 to TRBJ1-1; possibly TRBD1 for D (5 bases). Germline lookup yields CDR1 SGHRS and CDR2 YFSETQ. The CDR3 runs 13 residues. The ends were cut back, 0 bases at V and 6 bases at J, with 9 bases in the middle. For the CDR3, the DNA is TGCGCCAGCAGCTTGGGGGACTTACCTGAAGCTTTCTTT. This translates into CASSLGDLPEAFF.

Details on this clone: The likely explanation is a read error, given a far larger clone one base away. V gene TRBV4-2 combines with J gene TRBJ2-1; 7 positions match TRBD2. Germline CDR1 reads LGHNA; CDR2 reads YNFKEQ. Trimming cost V 4 bases and J 4 bases; bases outside gene matches: 1. This CDR3 is 13 amino acids long. The CDR3 loop is CASSRLAYNEQFF. CDR3 DNA: TGTGCCAGCAGCCGACTAGCTTACAATGAGCAGTTCTTC.

The chain links TRBV6-5 to TRBJ2-1; D is undetermined. The CDR3 is 12 amino acids. The V and J ends lost 6 bases and 8 bases respectively, with 11 bases between them. The germline CDR1 and CDR2 sequences are MNHEY and SVGAGI. CDR3 amino acids: CASSPRADEQFF. The CDR3 nucleotides are TGTGCCAGCAGCCCCCGAGCCGATGAGCAGTTCTTC.

The CDR3 DNA reads TGTGCCAGCAGTGAAAGGTCACGGGGCGGGACCCAGTACTTC. This sequence encodes CASSERSRGGTQYF. This sequence joins TRBV2 and TRBJ2-5; the D gene could be TRBD1 or TRBD2 (5 bases each). Germline CDR1 SNHLY, CDR2 FYNNEI. This CDR3 contains 14 residues. Trimming removed 2 bases at V and 7 bases at J, with 14 bases between.

This clone was detected only a few times. CDR3 DNA: TGTGCCAGCAGCCTTGGGTGGCGGGAGCACAATGAGCAGTTCTTC. Residues: CASSLGWREHNEQFF. The V call is TRBV4-2, the J call TRBJ2-1, with 7 bases lining up with TRBD2. This CDR3 is built from 15 residues. J gave up 5 bases and V 4 bases, and 8 bases lay outside the gene matches. CDR1 and CDR2 (germline): LGHNA, YNFKEQ.